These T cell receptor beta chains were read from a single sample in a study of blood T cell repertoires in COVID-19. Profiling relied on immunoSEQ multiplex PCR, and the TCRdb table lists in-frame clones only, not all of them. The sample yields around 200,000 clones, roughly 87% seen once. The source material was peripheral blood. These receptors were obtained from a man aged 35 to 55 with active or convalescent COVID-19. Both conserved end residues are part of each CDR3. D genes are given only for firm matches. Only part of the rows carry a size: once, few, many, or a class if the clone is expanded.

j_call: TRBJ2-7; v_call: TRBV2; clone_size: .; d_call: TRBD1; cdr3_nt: TGTGCCAGCAACAGGGGACAGGCCTACGAGCAGTACTTC; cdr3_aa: CASNRGQAYEQYF
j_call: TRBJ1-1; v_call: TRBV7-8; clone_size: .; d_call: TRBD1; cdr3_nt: TGTGCCAGCAGCTTGGGGGCCGGGACAGGGAGAAAGAACACTGAAGCTTTCTTT; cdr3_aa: CASSLGAGTGRKNTEAFF
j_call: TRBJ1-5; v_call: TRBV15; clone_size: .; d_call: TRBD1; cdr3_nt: TGTGCCACCCGCAAAGGACAGGGAAAGGGAGAACAGCCCCAGCATTTT; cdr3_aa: CATRKGQGKGEQPQHF
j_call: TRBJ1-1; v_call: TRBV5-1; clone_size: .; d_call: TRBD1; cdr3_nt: TGCGCCAGCAGTCAACCGGGACAGCTGAACACTGAAGCTTTCTTT; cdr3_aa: CASSQPGQLNTEAFF
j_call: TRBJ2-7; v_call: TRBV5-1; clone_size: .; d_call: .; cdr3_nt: TGCGCCAGCAGCCTCAGCGTCCAGCAGGGAGGCGAGCAGTACTTC; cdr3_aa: CASSLSVQQGGEQYF
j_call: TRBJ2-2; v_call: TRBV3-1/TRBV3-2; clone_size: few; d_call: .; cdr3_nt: TGTGCCAGCAGCCAAGAACAGACCCACGGGGAGCTGTTTTTT; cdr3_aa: CASSQEQTHGELFF
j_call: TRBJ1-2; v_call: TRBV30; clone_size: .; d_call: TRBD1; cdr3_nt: TGTGCCTGGAGCGCCCCGACAGGGAACTATGGCTACACCTTC; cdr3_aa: CAWSAPTGNYGYTF
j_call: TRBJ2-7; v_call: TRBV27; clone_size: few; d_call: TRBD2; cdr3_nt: TGTGCCAGTACCGGGAGGACGGTCTACGAGCAGTACTTC; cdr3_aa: CASTGRTVYEQYF
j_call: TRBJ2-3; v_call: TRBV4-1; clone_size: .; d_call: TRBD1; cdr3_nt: TGCGCCAGCAGCCCAGAGGGGACAGGGAGCACAGATACGCAGTATTTT; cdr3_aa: CASSPEGTGSTDTQYF
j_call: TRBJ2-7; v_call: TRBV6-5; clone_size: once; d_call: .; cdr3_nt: TGTGCCAGCAGACAATCGTCAGGAATCTTCTACGAGCAGTACTTC; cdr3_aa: CASRQSSGIFYEQYF
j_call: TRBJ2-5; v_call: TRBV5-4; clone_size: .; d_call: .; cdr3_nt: TGTGCCAGCAGCCTTGTCGCAGGGGAGGGAGAGACCCAGTACTTC; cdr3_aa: CASSLVAGEGETQYF
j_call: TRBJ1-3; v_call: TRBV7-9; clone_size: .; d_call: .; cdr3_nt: TGTGCCAGGGGAGGTCGACAGTCCCCCTCTGGAAACACCATATATTTT; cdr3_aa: CARGGRQSPSGNTIYF
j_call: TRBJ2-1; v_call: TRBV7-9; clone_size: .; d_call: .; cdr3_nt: TGTGCCAGCAGCCCCTATCCTAGCTCCTACAATGAGCAGTTCTTC; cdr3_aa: CASSPYPSSYNEQFF
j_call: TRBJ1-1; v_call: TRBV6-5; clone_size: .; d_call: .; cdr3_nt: TGTGCCAGCACGAAAGGCAGGGCTAACACTGAAGCTTTCTTT; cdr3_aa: CASTKGRANTEAFF
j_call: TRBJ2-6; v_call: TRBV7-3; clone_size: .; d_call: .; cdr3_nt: TGTGCCAGCAGCCCGCTAACAGGGCCCGGGGCCAACGTCCTGACTTTC; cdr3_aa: CASSPLTGPGANVLTF
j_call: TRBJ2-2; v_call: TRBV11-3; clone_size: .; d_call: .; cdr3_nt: TGTGCCAGCAGCTTAGTACGGGGAGGCACCGGGGAGCTGTTTTTT; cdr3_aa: CASSLVRGGTGELFF
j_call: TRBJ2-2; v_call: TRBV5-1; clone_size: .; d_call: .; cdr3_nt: TGCGCCAGCAGCTTGGGAGCGCTTACCGGGGAGCTGTTTTTT; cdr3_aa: CASSLGALTGELFF
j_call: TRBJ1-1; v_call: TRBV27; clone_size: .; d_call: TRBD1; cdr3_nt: TGTGCCAGCAGGCTGACAGGGCTCACTGAAGCTTTCTTT; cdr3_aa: CASRLTGLTEAFF
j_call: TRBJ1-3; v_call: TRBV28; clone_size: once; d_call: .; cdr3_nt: TGTGCCAGCAGTTTGAGACAGGCTGGAAACACCATATATTTT; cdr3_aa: CASSLRQAGNTIYF
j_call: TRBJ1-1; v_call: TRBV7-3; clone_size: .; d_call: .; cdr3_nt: TGTGCCAGCAGCTTAACCGCGGGGGGAAAGGGCACTGAAGCTTTCTTT; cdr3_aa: CASSLTAGGKGTEAFF
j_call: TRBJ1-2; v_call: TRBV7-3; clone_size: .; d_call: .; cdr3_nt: TGTGCCAGCAGCTTATTCGCCGGAGAGGGCTACACCTTC; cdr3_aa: CASSLFAGEGYTF
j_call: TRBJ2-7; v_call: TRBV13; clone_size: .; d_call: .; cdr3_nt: TGTGCCAGCAGCTCTGCCTACGAGCAGTACTTC; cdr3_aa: CASSSAYEQYF
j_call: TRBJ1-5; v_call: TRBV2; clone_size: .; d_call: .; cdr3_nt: TGTGCCAGCAGTGAGGAGTGGCATAGCAATCAGCCCCAGCATTTT; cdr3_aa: CASSEEWHSNQPQHF
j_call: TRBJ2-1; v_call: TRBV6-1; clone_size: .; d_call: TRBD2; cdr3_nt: TGTGCCAGCAGTCAAGCGGGAGGATACAATGAGCAGTTCTTC; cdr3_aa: CASSQAGGYNEQFF
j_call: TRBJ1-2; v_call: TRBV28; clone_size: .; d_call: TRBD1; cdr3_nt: TGTGCCAGCAGGGTGACAGGGGGCAGAGACTATGGCTACACCTTC; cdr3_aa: CASRVTGGRDYGYTF
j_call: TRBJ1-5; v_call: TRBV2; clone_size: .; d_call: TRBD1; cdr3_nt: TGTGCCAGCAAACAGAGACAGGGATCGGATCAGCCCCAGCATTTT; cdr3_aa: CASKQRQGSDQPQHF
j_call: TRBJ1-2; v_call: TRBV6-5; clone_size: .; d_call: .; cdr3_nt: TGTGCCAGCGGCTTCGACTCCCCTGATGGCTACACCTTC; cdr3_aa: CASGFDSPDGYTF
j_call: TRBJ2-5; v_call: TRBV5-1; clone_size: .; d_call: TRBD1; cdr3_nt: TGCGCCAGCAGCCCGGGGACAGCCCTGGCAGAGACCCAGTACTTC; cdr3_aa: CASSPGTALAETQYF
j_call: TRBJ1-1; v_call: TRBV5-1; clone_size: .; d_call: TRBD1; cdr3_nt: TGCGCCAGCTTGGAGGGGGCGACTGAAGCTTTCTTT; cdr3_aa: CASLEGATEAFF
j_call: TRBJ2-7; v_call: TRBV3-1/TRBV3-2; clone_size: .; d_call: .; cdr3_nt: TGTGCCAGCAGCCAAGACAGGTTCTCCTACGAGCAGTACTTC; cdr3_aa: CASSQDRFSYEQYF
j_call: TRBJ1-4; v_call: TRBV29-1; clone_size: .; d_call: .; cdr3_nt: TGCAGCGTGGCGGAGCCGGCGGAAAAACTGTTTTTT; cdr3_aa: CSVAEPAEKLFF
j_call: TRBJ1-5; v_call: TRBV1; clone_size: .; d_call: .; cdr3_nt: TGCACCAGCAGCCAAGTATTGCCATGGACATTGAAGAAACCCCAGCATTTT; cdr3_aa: CTSSQVLPWTLKKPQHF
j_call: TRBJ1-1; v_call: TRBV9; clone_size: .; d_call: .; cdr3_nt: TGTGCCAGCAGCGCCACGGGACACCTGAACACTGAAGCTTTCTTT; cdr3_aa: CASSATGHLNTEAFF
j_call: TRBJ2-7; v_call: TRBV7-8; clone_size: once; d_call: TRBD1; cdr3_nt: TGTGCCAGCAGCCCACAGGGGATTATAGGGGAGCAGTACTTC; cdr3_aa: CASSPQGIIGEQYF
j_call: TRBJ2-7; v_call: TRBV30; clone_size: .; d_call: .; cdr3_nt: TGTGCCTGGAGGCTACGAGCCTACGAGCAGTACTTC; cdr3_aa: CAWRLRAYEQYF
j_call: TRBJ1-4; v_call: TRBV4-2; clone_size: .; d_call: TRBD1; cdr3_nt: TGTGCCAGCAGCCTCCGGGACAGGCATCTAACTAATGAAAAACTGTTTTTT; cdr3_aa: CASSLRDRHLTNEKLFF
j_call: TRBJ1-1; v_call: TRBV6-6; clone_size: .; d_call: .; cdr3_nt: TGTGCCAGCACACTAGAGGGAGGATCTGAAGCTTTCTTT; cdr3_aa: CASTLEGGSEAFF
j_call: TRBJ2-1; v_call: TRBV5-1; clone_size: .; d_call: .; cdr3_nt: TGCGCCAGCAGCTTGGACAGGGCGGACAATGAGCAGTTCTTC; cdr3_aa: CASSLDRADNEQFF
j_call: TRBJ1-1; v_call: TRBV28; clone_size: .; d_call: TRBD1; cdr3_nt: TGTGCCAGCAGTCTGGAATCGACAGGGAGGACTGAAGCTTTCTTT; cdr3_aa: CASSLESTGRTEAFF
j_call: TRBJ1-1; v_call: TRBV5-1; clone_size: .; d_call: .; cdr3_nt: TGCGCCAGCAGCTTGTTGTCCAGCCGAGGGACTGAAGCTTTCTTT; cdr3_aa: CASSLLSSRGTEAFF
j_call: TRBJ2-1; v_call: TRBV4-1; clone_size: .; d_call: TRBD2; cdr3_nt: TGCGCCAGCAGCCTAAGCGCGGGGGGCGAAGGGGGTGAGCAGTTCTTC; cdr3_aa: CASSLSAGGEGGEQFF
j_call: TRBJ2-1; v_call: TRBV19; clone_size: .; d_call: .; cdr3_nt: TGTGCCAGTAGTATCAACCAACTCGGGAAAAAGCCCTACAATGAGCAGTTCTTC; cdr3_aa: CASSINQLGKKPYNEQFF
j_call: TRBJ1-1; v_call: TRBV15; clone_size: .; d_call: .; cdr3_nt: TGTGCCACCAGCAGAGGGCTGAAGAACACTGAAGCTTTCTTT; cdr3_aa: CATSRGLKNTEAFF
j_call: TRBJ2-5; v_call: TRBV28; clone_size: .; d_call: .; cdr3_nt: TGTGCCAGCAGTAACCTACCCTGGGAGACCCAGTACTTC; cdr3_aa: CASSNLPWETQYF
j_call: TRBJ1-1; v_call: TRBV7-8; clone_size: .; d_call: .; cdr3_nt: TGTGCCAGCAGCTTAGACGGGGGATCCCCCCAGCGAATGAACACTGAAGCTTTCTTT; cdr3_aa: CASSLDGGSPQRMNTEAFF
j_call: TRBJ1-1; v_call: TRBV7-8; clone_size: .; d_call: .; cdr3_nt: TGTGCCAGCAGCTCGCGGACAATGAACACTGAAGCTTTCTTT; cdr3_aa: CASSSRTMNTEAFF
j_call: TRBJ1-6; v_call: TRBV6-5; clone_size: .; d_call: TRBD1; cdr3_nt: TGTGCCAGCACCCGGGACAGGGGAGATTCACCCCTCCACTTT; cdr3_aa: CASTRDRGDSPLHF
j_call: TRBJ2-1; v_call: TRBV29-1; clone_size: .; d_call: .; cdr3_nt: TGCAGCGTTGAAGAGACAGCCGCTTACAATGAGCAGTTCTTC; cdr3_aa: CSVEETAAYNEQFF
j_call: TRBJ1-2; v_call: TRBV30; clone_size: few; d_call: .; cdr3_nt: TGTGCCTGGAGTCGACAGGTCTATGGCTACACCTTC; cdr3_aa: CAWSRQVYGYTF
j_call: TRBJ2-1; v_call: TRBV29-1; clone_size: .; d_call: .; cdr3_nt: TGCAGCGTACGGGACTCCCCCTACAATGAGCAGTTCTTC; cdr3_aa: CSVRDSPYNEQFF
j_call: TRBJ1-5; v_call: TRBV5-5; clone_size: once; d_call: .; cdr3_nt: TGTGCCAGCAGCGGAACGGGGGGAAACGATCAGCCCCAGCATTTT; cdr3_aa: CASSGTGGNDQPQHF
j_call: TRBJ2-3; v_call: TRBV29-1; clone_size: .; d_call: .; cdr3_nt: TGCAGCGTTGCGGTTTCACAGGGAACAGATACGCAGTATTTT; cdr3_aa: CSVAVSQGTDTQYF
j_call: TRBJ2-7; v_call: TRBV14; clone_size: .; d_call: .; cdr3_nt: TGTGCCAGCAGCCACCCCAGGTGGGAGCAGTACTTC; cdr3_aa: CASSHPRWEQYF
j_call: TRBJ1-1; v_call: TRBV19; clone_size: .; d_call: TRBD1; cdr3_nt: TGTGCCAGTAGCGAAGGGGGCTCCCCCACCCCTTGGACTGAAGCTTTCTTT; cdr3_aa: CASSEGGSPTPWTEAFF
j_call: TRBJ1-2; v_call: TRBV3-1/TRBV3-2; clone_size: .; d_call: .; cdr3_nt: TGTGCCAGCAGCCAAGATCGGGGGGGCAGTTATGGCTACACCTTC; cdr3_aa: CASSQDRGGSYGYTF
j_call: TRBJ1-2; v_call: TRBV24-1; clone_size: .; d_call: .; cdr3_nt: TGTGCCACCAGTGATCAGGGGCGGACCTATGGCTACACCTTC; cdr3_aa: CATSDQGRTYGYTF